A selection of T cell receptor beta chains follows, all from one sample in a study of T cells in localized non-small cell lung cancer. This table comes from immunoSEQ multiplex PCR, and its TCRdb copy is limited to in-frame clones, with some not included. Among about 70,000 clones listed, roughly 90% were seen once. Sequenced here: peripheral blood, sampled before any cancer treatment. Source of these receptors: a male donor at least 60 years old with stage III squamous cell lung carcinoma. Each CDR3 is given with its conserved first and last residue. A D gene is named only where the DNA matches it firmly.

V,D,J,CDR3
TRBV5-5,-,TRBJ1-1,CASSFQAPNTEAFF
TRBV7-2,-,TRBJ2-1,CASSLAGRGYNEQFF
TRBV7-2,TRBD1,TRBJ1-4,CASSLDRGAPNEKLFF
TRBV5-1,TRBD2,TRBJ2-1,CASSLAIQAGGHEQFF
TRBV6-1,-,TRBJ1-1,CASSEQVSEAFF
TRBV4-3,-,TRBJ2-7,CASSQEGGSLREQYF
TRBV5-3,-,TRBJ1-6,CARRIGAGGSPLHF
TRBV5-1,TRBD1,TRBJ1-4,CASSLQGANEKLFF
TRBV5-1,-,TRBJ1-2,CASSLEGWGAYGYTF
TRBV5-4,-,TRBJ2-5,CASSLAASAETQYF
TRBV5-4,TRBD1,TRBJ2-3,CASPDRGRDTQYF
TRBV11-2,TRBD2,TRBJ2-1,CASSLRTSGGYNEQFF
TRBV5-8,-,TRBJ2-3,CASTQQGTTDTQYF
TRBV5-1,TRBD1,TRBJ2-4,CASSPVQGAGNIQYF
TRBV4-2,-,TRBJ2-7,CASSQDLRLALDSYEQYF
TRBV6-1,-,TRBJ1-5,CASSIQGSRQPQHF
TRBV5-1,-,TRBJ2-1,CASSPRTELDEQFF
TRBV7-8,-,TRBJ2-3,CASSPIGGSNTQYF
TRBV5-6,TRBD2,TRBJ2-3,CASSLVNSGGTDTQYF
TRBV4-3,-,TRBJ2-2,CASSQRVLAANTGELFF
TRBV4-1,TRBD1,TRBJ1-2,CASSYGTGGRGYTF
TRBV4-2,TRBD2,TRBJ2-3,CASSLHTSGGPRATDTQYF
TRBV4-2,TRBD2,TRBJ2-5,CASSSPSGAEQETQYF
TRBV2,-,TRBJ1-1,CASRGSLNTEAFF
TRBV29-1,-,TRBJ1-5,CSVEENRSQHF
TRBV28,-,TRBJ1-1,CASSLQNTEAFF
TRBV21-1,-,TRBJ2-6,CASSPQTGTGGCGANVLTF
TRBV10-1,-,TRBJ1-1,CASSDPSGTEAFF
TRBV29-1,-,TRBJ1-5,CSVSPGPNQPQHF
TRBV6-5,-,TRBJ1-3,CASSYTGAGNTIYF
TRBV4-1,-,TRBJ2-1,CASSQGWGGRDEQFF
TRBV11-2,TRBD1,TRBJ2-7,CASSSTRGQGEQYF
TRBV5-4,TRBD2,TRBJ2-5,CASRRDSGVSETQYF
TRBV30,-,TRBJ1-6,CAWSKPGSPSSYNSPLHF
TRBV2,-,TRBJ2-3,CASSDRQGATDTQYF
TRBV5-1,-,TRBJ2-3,CASSLAGQTDTQYF
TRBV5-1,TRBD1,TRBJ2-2,CASKNRDRGGPLNTGELFF
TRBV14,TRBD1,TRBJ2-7,CASSQDVGQSYEQYF
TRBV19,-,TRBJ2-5,CATHLRRASMETQYF
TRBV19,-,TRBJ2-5,CASSSFASGGQETQYF
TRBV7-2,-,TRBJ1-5,CASSRVSGTHNQPQHF
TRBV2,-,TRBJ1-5,CASRGGNQPQHF
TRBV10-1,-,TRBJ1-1,CASSDPGQNTEAFF
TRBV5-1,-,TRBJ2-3,CASSFFSALSTDTQYF
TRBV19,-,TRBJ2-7,CASSNDRTYEQYF
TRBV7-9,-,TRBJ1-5,CASSSQGQPQHF
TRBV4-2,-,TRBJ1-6,CASSLIGSPLHF